The entry that follows covers one T cell receptor beta chain sequence. This sample stems from a study of OX40 agonist ivuxolimab in advanced cancers. This table comes from immunoSEQ multiplex PCR, and its TCRdb copy is limited to in-frame clones, with some not included. Seen here are about 58,000 clones, roughly 77% observed once, and the top ten hold approximately 1.2%. In germline, CDR1 is KGHSH, CDR2 LQKENI. The germline V and J ends were trimmed by 4 bases and 4 bases, with 17 bases remaining between them. This CDR3 is 15 amino acids long. The receptor was isolated from an adult with an advanced solid tumor such as melanoma, head and neck, liver or kidney cancer. The chain joins TRBV18 to TRBJ2-7; D gene unclear. Here the sequenced sample was CD4+ or CD8+ T cells sorted from blood, taken in a trial of the OX40 agonist ivuxolimab. The CDR3 DNA sequence: TGTGCCAGCTCACTCTCAAGGACCCTGGAATACGAGCAGTACTTC. It specifies CASSLSRTLEYEQYF.